The 14 T cell receptor beta chains reported below all come from one sample, sequenced in a study of blood T cells in healthy people across ages. It was with a sample-barcoded 5' primer and a J-beta primer mix that a second PCR of roughly 6 to 11 cycles was run. MiXCR, applied by TCRdb to the 5' RACE reads, yields one record per CDR3 protein. This table holds 1.5 million to 2 million distinct CDR3 sequences, roughly 52% found once. The sequenced material came from blood. All receptors come from a woman in her thirties or forties in good health.

V is TRBV20-1 and J is TRBJ2-1; tentative D call: TRBD2 (6 bases). V was shortened by 0 bases and J by 1 base, with 13 bases between the two germline ends. The CDR3 is made up of 16 amino acids. Per germline, CDR1 DFQATT and CDR2 SNEGSKA (reference sequence). CDR3 in DNA: TGCAGTGCTAGAGATCGGCGAGGACTATCCTACAATGAGCAGTTCTTC. It yields the protein CSARDRRGLSYNEQFF.

The CDR3: CASSSPGQRRYEQYF. CDR3 coding DNA: TGTGCCAGCAGTTCCCCGGGACAGAGAAGATACGAGCAGTACTTC. J is TRBJ2-7 and V is TRBV28, with TRBD1 matching 7 bases. This CDR3 has 15 residues. CDR1 is MDHEN, CDR2 SYDVKM, per germline. After removal of 4 bases from V and 4 bases from J, the junction contained 10 bases not matched to a gene.

In this sample, this clonotype turned up a few times. CDR3 sequence: CASKGHANEKLFF. DNA of the CDR3: TGTGCCAGCAAAGGACATGCTAATGAAAAACTGTTTTTT. The chain employs TRBV6-5 and TRBJ1-4; tentatively, D is TRBD1 (5 bases). Germline V gene data show CDR1 as MNHEY and CDR2 as SVGAGI. CDR3 length equals 13 residues. Trimming cost V 7 bases and J 3 bases, with 9 bases left between them.

The rearrangement joins TRBV20-1 to TRBJ2-7; no clear D gene. The CDR3 consists of 14 residues. CDR1 and CDR2 from the germline V gene are DFQATT and SNEGSKA (reference sequence). Trimming took off 3 bases at V and 7 bases at J, with 19 bases between the two ends. CDR3 DNA sequence: TGCAGTGCTAGGAGTACATGGCTAGACAATGAGCAGTACTTC. It encodes CSARSTWLDNEQYF.

The V call is TRBV4-1, the J call TRBJ2-5, with TRBD1 matching 11 bases. J lost 4 bases, V lost 3 bases, and 7 bases had no gene match. There are 16 residues in the CDR3. The germline CDR1 and CDR2 sequences are MGHRA and YSYEKL. DNA for the CDR3: TGCGCCAGCAGCCAGGGGGGACAGGGGGTCGGAGAGACCCAGTACTTC. It encodes CASSQGGQGVGETQYF.

This clonotype has only a few counts. This rearrangement joins TRBV20-1 to TRBJ2-1, with 11 bases aligning to TRBD2. The CDR3 is 16 residues long. The germline CDR1 and CDR2 sequences are DFQATT and SNEGSKA (reference sequence). J gave up 6 bases and V 2 bases, and 9 bases lay outside the gene matches. Here the CDR3 DNA reads TGCAGTGCTAGACCGACTAGCGGGGTCAGCCTCAATGAGCAGTTCTTC. Protein product: CSARPTSGVSLNEQFF.

This clonotype was counted only a few times. V and J are TRBV24-1 and TRBJ2-5, with 11 bases fitting TRBD2. This CDR3 comprises 15 residues. The junction had 1 base not matched to a gene; V was cut back by 4 bases and J by 1 base. CDR1 KGHDR and CDR2 SFDVKD come from the germline V gene. Written as DNA, the CDR3 is TGTGCCACCAGTGACGGACTAGCGGGCCAAGAGACCCAGTACTTC. Residues: CATSDGLAGQETQYF.

J is TRBJ2-1 and V is TRBV12-3 or TRBV12-4, with D tentatively TRBD2 (6 bases). Trimming pared 7 bases from V and 7 bases from J, leaving 17 bases between. This CDR3 has 14 residues. The CDR3 DNA sequence: TGTGCCAGCATCGGCGGGGCTAGCTTTAATGAGCAGTTCTTC. This sequence encodes CASIGGASFNEQFF.

In its sample, this clonotype was seen many times. The chain links TRBV6-5 to TRBJ2-3; the match to TRBD2 covers 9 bases. Trimming at V came to 2 bases and at J to 6 bases, leaving 6 bases not matched to a gene. Germline-derived CDR1 and CDR2 are MNHEY and SVGAGI. This CDR3 has 15 residues. CDR3 DNA sequence: TGTGCCAGCAGTTACGTTCCTAGCGGGGTCGATACGCAGTATTTT. Translation: CASSYVPSGVDTQYF.

This chain connects TRBV27 to TRBJ1-2, with 8 positions matching TRBD1. CDR1 and CDR2 (germline): MNHEY, SMNVEV (reference sequence). V dropped 5 bases and J dropped 8; count of bases not matched to a gene: 19. The CDR3 spans 17 residues. The CDR3 coding sequence is TGTGCCAGCAGTCCTCCCCTGAGGGCAGGGGGCACCAAAGGCTACACCTTC. Its protein is CASSPPLRAGGTKGYTF.

This clonotype has only one observation. The V gene is TRBV5-8, the J gene TRBJ2-7, with D tentatively TRBD1 (6 bases). Germline loops: CDR1 SGHTS, CDR2 YDEGEE. Deletions cut 5 bases from V and 1 base from J, with 16 bases between. The CDR3 totals 15 residues. CDR3 protein: CASSKSRQVSYEQYF. CDR3 DNA: TGTGCCAGCAGTAAGAGTCGACAGGTGTCCTACGAGCAGTACTTC.

This clonotype was seen a few times. The chain joins TRBV5-6 to TRBJ1-2, with unresolved D. The CDR3 is 14 residues long. Deletions cut 4 bases from V and 8 bases from J, with 18 bases between. The germline V gene encodes CDR1 SGHDT and CDR2 YYEEEE. The CDR3 region is CASSTGLMADGYTF. The CDR3 nucleotides are TGTGCCAGCAGCACTGGACTGATGGCGGACGGCTACACCTTC.

The chain combines TRBV3-1 with TRBJ2-7; 7 nucleotides match TRBD1. Trimming at V came to 7 bases and at J to 2 bases, leaving 11 bases not matched to a gene. Germline CDR1 reads LGHDT; CDR2 reads YNNKEL (reference sequence). This CDR3 contains 15 residues. Written as DNA, the CDR3 is TGTGCCAGCAACCCCCCGGGACAGATCGCCTACGAGCAGTACTTC. Residues: CASNPPGQIAYEQYF.

This rearrangement joins TRBV2 to TRBJ1-2; no definite D call. With 1 base removed from V and 1 base from J, the gap between germline ends came to 13 bases. Germline V gene sequence: CDR1 SNHLY, CDR2 FYNNEI. This CDR3 region has 16 residues. The CDR3 DNA reads as TGTGCCAGCAGTGAAGTTCTGGCAGGTATTAACTATGGCTACACCTTC. Translating gives CASSEVLAGINYGYTF.